This T cell receptor beta chain was observed in a study of cytomegalovirus exposure and HLA in healthy donors. This CDR3 contains 12 residues. Trimming shortened V by 3 bases and J by 14 bases, and 17 bases separated the two germline ends. Germline CDR1 and CDR2: GTSNPN and SVGIG (reference sequence). The primer mix had 60 Vbeta and 13 Jbeta primers. Measured with immunoSEQ multiplex PCR; TCRdb has only the in-frame clones, and not every one. The repertoire holds fewer than 150,000 clones, with 70% to 75% as singletons. About this clone itself: Its antigen remains unidentified.

The study, taken as a whole, reports: Presence/absence results assume similar sequencing depth per donor, which may not hold. Most subjects' HLA-A and HLA-B alleles were reportedly predicted from TCR beta sequences. Trimming of TCR beta V- and J-genes showed a link, identified in a later analysis, to a missense DCLRE1C variant.

The rearrangement joins TRBV30 to TRBJ2-1, with D possibly being TRBD2 (5 bases). The sequenced sample was PBMCs. The receptor comes from a man aged 25 to 40 in good health and CMV-seronegative. CDR3 protein: CAWSDLTSGEFF. CDR3 coding DNA: TGTGCCTGGAGCGATCTAACTAGTGGGGAGTTCTTC.